Sequencing of this T cell receptor beta chain was carried out in a study of cytomegalovirus exposure and HLA in healthy donors. Study summary: Earlier findings included roughly 120 million unique TCR beta sequences obtained from about 170 million T cells. Approximately 81% of 398 genotyped donors fell in the Caucasian-associated ancestry cluster. Study-level findings and limits: An analysis that was carried out later associated fewer than 20,000 TCR beta sequences with HLA alleles at 0.05 false discovery rate. Compared with the roughly 730-donor mean, an Asian-associated ancestry cluster reportedly had fewer N-insertions, according to a later analysis.

Both 60 Vbeta primers and 13 Jbeta primers went into the PCR. Sequencing was performed with immunoSEQ multiplex PCR; in TCRdb, only in-frame clones are kept and a portion is missing. The sample lists approximately 170,000 clones, about 85% occurring once. Germline CDR1 is LGHNA and CDR2 is YSLEER. Trimming pared 0 bases from V and 11 bases from J, leaving 17 bases between. The CDR3 is 15 amino acids. Notes on this clone: What it binds is unknown.

This clonotype originated in a woman aged 50 to 60 in good health and CMV-seropositive. The chain is built from TRBV4-3 and TRBJ1-5; unclear D gene. Source material: PBMCs. The CDR3 loop reads CASSQDSVGVSAQHF. The CDR3 nucleotides read TGCGCCAGCAGCCAAGATTCGGTTGGAGTATCAGCCCAGCATTTT.